Described below is a single T cell receptor beta chain sequence and its context. CDR1 MNHNY and CDR2 SVGAGI come from the germline V gene (reference sequence). Trimming stripped 6 bases from V and 9 bases from J, with 9 bases between. This CDR3 is built from 12 residues. This sample was taken from a study of technical replicates of blood from a few donors. Libraries were prepared by immunoSEQ multiplex PCR; TCRdb keeps only in-frame clonotypes and omits some of them. Seen here are roughly 45,000 clones, around nine tenths observed once, and the top ten hold 3.5% to 5%. This clonotype was obtained from a human donor in good health. Some clones in this sample may be carry-over from other donors' samples. Sequencing used PBMCs. The J gene is TRBJ1-6, the V gene TRBV6-6; TRBD1 is a possible D gene (5 bases). The CDR3 loop reads CASSRTLSPLHF. CDR3 bases: TGTGCCAGCAGCCGGACACTTTCACCCCTCCACTTT.